The clone carrying this T cell receptor beta chain was seen a single time. Its antigen remains unidentified. This record comes from a study of cytomegalovirus exposure and HLA in healthy donors. Study conclusions and caveats: Within the data, a cluster of highly shared sequence variants was likely a sequencing artifact.

PCR involved 60 Vbeta and 13 Jbeta primers. The table came from immunoSEQ multiplex PCR; TCRdb's copy has only in-frame clones and leaves some out. Of some 120,000 clones listed, around four fifths are singletons. J gave up 4 bases and V 3 bases, and 4 bases lay outside the gene matches. The V gene's germline CDR1 is LNHDA and CDR2 SQIVND (reference sequence). The CDR3 contains 15 residues. The V and J genes are TRBV19 and TRBJ2-5, with TRBD2 matching 11 bases. The sequenced sample was PBMCs. This clonotype was sampled from a male donor in good health and CMV-seropositive. The CDR3 loop reads CASSMVAGGTETQYF. In DNA form, the CDR3 reads TGTGCCAGTAGTATGGTAGCGGGAGGGACAGAGACCCAGTACTTC.